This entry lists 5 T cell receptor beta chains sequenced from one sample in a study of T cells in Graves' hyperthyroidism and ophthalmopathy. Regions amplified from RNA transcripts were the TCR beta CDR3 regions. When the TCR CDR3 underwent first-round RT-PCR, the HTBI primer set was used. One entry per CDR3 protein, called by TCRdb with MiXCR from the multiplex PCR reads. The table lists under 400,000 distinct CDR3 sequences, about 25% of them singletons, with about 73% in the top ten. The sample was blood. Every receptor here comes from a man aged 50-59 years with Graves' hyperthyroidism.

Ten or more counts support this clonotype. The CDR3 sequence: CSARTSGRKDTQYF. The CDR3 DNA is TGCAGTGCTAGAACTAGCGGGAGGAAAGATACGCAGTATTTT. V usage is TRBV20-1 and J usage is TRBJ2-3; 12 bases map to TRBD2. The ends lost 2 bases at V and 5 bases at J; junction bases unmatched: 2. Germline V CDR1 and CDR2: DFQATT, SNEGSKA (reference sequence). CDR3 length equals 14 residues.

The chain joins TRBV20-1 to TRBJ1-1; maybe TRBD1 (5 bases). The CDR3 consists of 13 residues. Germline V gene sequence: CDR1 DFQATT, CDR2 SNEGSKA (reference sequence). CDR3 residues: CRGRAGFDTEAFF. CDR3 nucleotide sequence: TGCAGGGGACGCGCAGGGTTCGACACTGAAGCTTTCTTT.

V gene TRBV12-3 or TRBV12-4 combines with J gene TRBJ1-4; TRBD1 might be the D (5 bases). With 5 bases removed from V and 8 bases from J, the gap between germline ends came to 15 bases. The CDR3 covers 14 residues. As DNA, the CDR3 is TGTGCCAGCAGTCTAGGACTGGGGCGCGAAAAACTGTTTTTT. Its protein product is CASSLGLGREKLFF.

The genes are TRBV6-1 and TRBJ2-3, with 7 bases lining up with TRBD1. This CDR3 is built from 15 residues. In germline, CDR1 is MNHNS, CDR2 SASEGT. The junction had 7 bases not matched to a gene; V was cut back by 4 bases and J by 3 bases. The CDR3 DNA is TGTGCCAGCAGTGGCAGGGGGTCAGGTACAGATACGCAGTATTTT. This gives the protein CASSGRGSGTDTQYF.

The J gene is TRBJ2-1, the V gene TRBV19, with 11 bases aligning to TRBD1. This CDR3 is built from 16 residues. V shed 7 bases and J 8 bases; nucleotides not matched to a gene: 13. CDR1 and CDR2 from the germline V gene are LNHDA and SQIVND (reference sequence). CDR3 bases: TGTGCCAGTACCAAAGGGTGGACAGGGGGCATATATGAGCAGTTCTTC. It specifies CASTKGWTGGIYEQFF.